This T cell receptor beta chain was sequenced during a study of beta chain features in type 1 diabetes. Reverse transcribing all isolated RNA meant expressed TCRB transcripts were sequenced. Using immunoSEQ multiplex PCR, the repertoire was profiled, and TCRdb retains in-frame clones only, with some absent. The sample has approximately 170,000 clones, 63% seen once. On this clone itself: Its antigen is currently unknown.

In germline, CDR1 is SNHLY, CDR2 FYNNEI. This CDR3 spans 15 amino acids. J was trimmed by 5 bases and V by 7 bases; bases with no gene match: 8. Study-level findings and limits: In every one of the four CD4+ subsets, TCRB CDR3s were moderately but significantly shorter in Type 1 diabetes patients.

Sequenced sample: naive CD4+ T cells from blood. The rearrangement uses TRBV2 and TRBJ2-3, with 11 nucleotides matching TRBD2. The TCR comes from a man aged 30 to 39 with type 1 diabetes. The CDR3 sequence is CASTQEGLAVDTQYF. The CDR3 coding sequence is TGTGCCAGCACCCAGGAGGGACTAGCGGTAGATACGCAGTATTTT.